One sample yielded the 25 T cell receptor beta chains listed below, sequenced in a study of T-cell reconstitution after alpha-beta-depleted transplantation in children. The TCRbeta library was prepared with unique molecular identifiers. TCRdb passed the PCR reads through MiXCR, listing each CDR3 protein once. There are 280,000 or so distinct CDR3 sequences in the sample; 9.5% to 13% occur only once, and about 25% lies in the top ten. The source was peripheral blood, collected 180 days after TCRalphabeta/CD19-depleted stem cell transplant. These receptors were collected from a male patient aged 2 to 9 who had a stem cell transplant for chronic granulomatous disease, so the T cells may come from the graft donor.

This clonotype has a count of ten or more. V is TRBV12-3 or TRBV12-4 and J is TRBJ2-3, with a tentative D call TRBD1 (5 bases). Between the trimmed V and J ends, which lost 3 bases and 6 bases, there was a span of 19 bases. CDR3 length: 16 residues. CDR3 region: CASSFSSTAFGDTQYF. CDR3 nucleotide sequence: TGTGCCAGCAGTTTTTCATCGACAGCCTTTGGGGATACGCAGTATTTT.

This clonotype was seen a handful of times. The chain joins TRBV3-1 to TRBJ2-5; TRBD2 might be the D (5 bases). CDR1 and CDR2 (germline): LGHDT, YNNKEL (reference sequence). The CDR3 sequence is 13 residues long. V was cut by 3 bases and J by 3 bases, with 8 bases left in between. CDR3 in DNA: TGTGCCAGCAGCCAGGCACTAGAAGAGACCCAGTACTTC. This codes for CASSQALEETQYF.

With regard to this clonotype: Given a much more abundant clone one base away, this may be a read error. V gene TRBV3-1 combines with J gene TRBJ2-1; D unclear. This CDR3 contains 13 residues. Per the germline V gene, CDR1 is LGHDT and CDR2 is YNNKEL (reference sequence). CDR3 nucleotides: TGTGCCAGCAGCCAATCCCTGCGCAATGAGCCGTTCTTC. Encoded protein: CASSQSLRNEPFF.

This clonotype was recorded at least ten times. The chain carries TRBV2 and TRBJ2-5; TRBD1 aligns across 7 bases. CDR1 is SNHLY, CDR2 FYNNEI, per germline. The trim removed 11 bases at V and 7 bases at J, leaving 10 bases unmatched. This CDR3 is built from 12 residues. DNA of the CDR3: TGTGCCTCTACAGGGGTACTTTGGACCCAGTACTTC. It specifies CASTGVLWTQYF.

This clonotype was seen repeatedly, ten times or more. CDR3 in amino acids: CASRQGQGTEAFF. The CDR3 region has the DNA TGTGCCAGCAGACAGGGACAGGGAACTGAAGCTTTCTTT. V and J are TRBV12-3 or TRBV12-4 and TRBJ1-1; 9 bases map to TRBD1. The V and J ends lost 6 bases and 5 bases, in that order; junction bases with no gene match: 4. CDR3 length equals 13 residues.

There are many counts of this clonotype. The rearrangement links TRBV12-3 or TRBV12-4 to TRBJ2-7, with D unresolved. The CDR3 is made up of 11 amino acids. Trimming took off 7 bases at V and 4 bases at J, with 8 bases between the two ends. The CDR3, as DNA: TGTGCCAGCACTGTGGGGTACGAGCAGTACTTC. It yields the protein CASTVGYEQYF.

This clonotype was picked up many times. The rearrangement joins TRBV11-2 to TRBJ2-5; D not certain. This CDR3 has 14 amino acids. CDR1 and CDR2 from the germline V gene are SGHAT and FQNNGV. Between the trimmed V and J ends, which lost 3 bases and 5 bases, there was a span of 13 bases. In DNA, the CDR3 is TGTGCCAGCAGCTTGAGGCCCTCAAGGGAGACCCAGTACTTC. Translated: CASSLRPSRETQYF. The full variable domain, rest sourced from reference TRBV11-2 and TRBJ2-5, is EAGVAQSPRYKIIEKRQSVAFWCNPISGHATLYWYQQILGQGPKLLIQFQNNGVVDDSQLPKDRFSAERLKGVDSTLKIQPAKLEDSAVYLCASSLRPSRETQYFGPGTRLLVL.

This clonotype was observed at least ten times. V usage is TRBV7-8 and J usage is TRBJ2-7; D perhaps matches TRBD2 (6 bases). The germline CDR1 and CDR2 sequences are SGHVS and FQNEAQ. V shed 5 bases and J shed 2 bases, with 13 bases lying between them. CDR3 length: 14 residues. The CDR3 coding sequence is TGTGCCAGCAGCCACTTGGGACTCACCTACGAGCAGTACTTC. It is translated as CASSHLGLTYEQYF.

Worth noting for this clonotype: This could be a read error, since a much larger clone is one nucleotide away. The gene calls are TRBV4-2 and TRBJ1-6; a weak D match, TRBD1 (6 bases). The CDR3 is 16 residues long. CDR1 is LGHNA and CDR2 is YNFKEQ in the germline V gene. Trimming pared 1 base from V and 4 bases from J, leaving 11 bases between. The CDR3 nucleotides read TGTGCCAGCAGCCAAGTGAGCAGGGGATATAATTCACCCCTCCACTTT. It yields the protein CASSQVSRGYNSPLHF.

This clonotype has a count of ten or more. The J gene is TRBJ2-5, the V gene TRBV12-3 or TRBV12-4; possible D gene TRBD1, 5 bases. V lost 3 bases and J lost 1, with 9 bases in between. This CDR3 has 14 residues. CDR3 loop: CASSFHRFQETQYF. As DNA, the CDR3 is TGTGCCAGCAGTTTCCACAGGTTCCAAGAGACCCAGTACTTC.

For this clonotype: A single base separates this from a much larger clone, so it may be a read error. The rearrangement links TRBV5-1 to TRBJ2-3, with D unclear. The J call may be faulty, since TRBJ1-5 better matches the DNA end. Germline CDR1 SGHRS, CDR2 YFSETQ. The CDR3 extends over 17 amino acids. CDR3 DNA sequence: TGCGCCAGCAGCCCCGGACTAGCCATGGGTGTCACAGATACGCAGCATTTT. Its protein is CASSPGLAMGVTDTQHF.

This chain joins TRBV2 and TRBJ2-4; D tentatively reads TRBD1 or TRBD2 (6 bases each). Germline loops: CDR1 SNHLY, CDR2 FYNNEI. V was shortened by 7 bases and J by 0 bases, with 16 bases between the two germline ends. CDR3 size: 16 residues. CDR3 loop: CASTGGGRIAKNIQYF. Here the CDR3 DNA reads TGTGCCAGCACCGGAGGGGGGCGGATAGCCAAAAACATTCAGTACTTC.

The chain recombines TRBV2 with TRBJ2-7, with D maybe TRBD2 (5 bases). From germline, CDR1 is SNHLY and CDR2 FYNNEI. Trimming stripped 2 bases from V and 2 bases from J, with 13 bases between. CDR3 length: 15 amino acids. DNA for the CDR3: TGTGCCAGCAGTGAAAAGTTTCTGAGGGCCTACGAGCAGTACTTC. It translates to CASSEKFLRAYEQYF.

This clonotype appeared many times. The J gene is TRBJ2-3, the V gene TRBV28; TRBD2 is a possible D gene (5 bases). The CDR3 covers 15 residues. CDR1 and CDR2 (germline): MDHEN, SYDVKM. Trimming stripped 3 bases from V and 0 bases from J, with 10 bases between. The CDR3, as DNA: TGTGCCAGCAGTTTCGCGGGTCCTAGCACAGATACGCAGTATTTT. Translated, it gives CASSFAGPSTDTQYF.

This clonotype was picked up many times. This sequence joins TRBV6-5 and TRBJ2-3, with TRBD1 matching 11 bases. With 4 bases clipped from V and 0 bases from J, the junction kept 6 bases outside the gene matches. The germline gives CDR1 MNHEY, CDR2 SVGAGI. The CDR3 is 17 amino acids. The CDR3 DNA reads TGTGCCAGCAGTTCGGGACAGGGGGTAGCTAGCACAGATACGCAGTATTTT. Protein: CASSSGQGVASTDTQYF.

This clonotype was seen repeatedly, ten times or more. The V gene is TRBV7-2, the J gene TRBJ2-7; D could derive from TRBD1 or TRBD2 (5 bases each). CDR1 is SGHTA and CDR2 is FQGNSA in the germline V gene. V lost 1 base and J lost 1, with 11 bases in between. This CDR3 is built from 15 residues. CDR3 amino acids: CASSLDRDVSYEQYF. CDR3 in DNA: TGTGCCAGCAGCTTAGACCGGGACGTTTCCTACGAGCAGTACTTC.

V is TRBV7-2 and J is TRBJ2-1; 11 nucleotides match TRBD2. V lost 1 base and J lost 5; bases outside the gene matches: 7. CDR3 size: 17 residues. Looked up from germline, CDR1 is SGHTA and CDR2 is FQGNSA. DNA for the CDR3: TGTGCCAGCAGCTTAGGGTTTAGCGGGAGGGCCAACAATGAGCAGTTCTTC. It specifies CASSLGFSGRANNEQFF.

This clonotype was seen at least ten times. The J gene is TRBJ2-7, the V gene TRBV12-3 or TRBV12-4, with D maybe TRBD1 (6 bases). V was trimmed by 7 bases and J by 0 bases, leaving 13 bases between them. There are 14 residues in the CDR3. This CDR3 is CASTKDSSSYEQYF. CDR3 nucleotide sequence: TGTGCCAGCACGAAGGACAGCTCCTCCTACGAGCAGTACTTC.

This clonotype was picked up many times. The genes are TRBV29-1 and TRBJ2-1, with D possibly matching TRBD2 (5 bases). Germline V lookup: CDR1 SQVTM, CDR2 ANQGSEA. This CDR3 comprises 12 residues. The CDR3 bases are TGCAGTGCTCCGAGCGGATACAATGAGCAGTTCTTC. Translated, it gives CSAPSGYNEQFF.

This clonotype came up many times. V and J are TRBV5-1 and TRBJ2-2, with TRBD2 identical over 9 bases. Germline loops: CDR1 SGHRS, CDR2 YFSETQ. V was clipped by 3 bases and J by 3 bases; unmatched bases: 9. The CDR3 spans 17 residues. This chain's CDR3 is CASSWRPIAGDTGELFF. The DNA of the CDR3 is TGCGCCAGCAGCTGGAGACCTATAGCGGGGGACACCGGGGAGCTGTTTTTT. Complete variable domain (other parts from reference TRBV5-1 and TRBJ2-2): KAGVTQTPRYLIKTRGQQVTLSCSPISGHRSVSWYQQTPGQGLQFLFEYFSETQRNKGNFPGRFSGRQFSNSRSEMNVSTLELGDSALYLCASSWRPIAGDTGELFFGEGSRLTVL.

This clonotype has at least ten counts. V usage is TRBV12-3 or TRBV12-4 and J usage is TRBJ2-7; 8 bases are a match to TRBD2. Trimming took 5 bases from V and 5 from J; bases not matched to a gene: 8. The CDR3 runs to 14 residues. The CDR3 sequence: CASSTGGGPNEQYF. The CDR3 DNA reads TGTGCCAGCAGTACCGGGGGGGGGCCCAACGAGCAGTACTTC.

There are many counts of this clonotype. The chain joins TRBV20-1 to TRBJ2-5; D ambiguous. This CDR3 has 14 amino acids. V was cut by 0 bases and J by 9 bases, with 17 bases left in between. Germline CDR1 DFQATT, CDR2 SNEGSKA (reference sequence). CDR3 region: CSARDPTALGAQYF. The CDR3 nucleotides are TGCAGTGCTAGAGATCCTACTGCACTCGGAGCCCAGTACTTC.

This clonotype was counted ten times or more. The CDR3 sequence: CASSSGTNSYEQYF. The CDR3 bases are TGTGCCAGCAGCTCCGGGACAAACTCCTACGAGCAGTACTTC. V gene TRBV7-9 combines with J gene TRBJ2-7; D may be TRBD1 (6 bases). This CDR3 has 14 amino acids. Germline CDR1 and CDR2: SEHNR and FQNEAQ (reference sequence). The V gene lost 4 bases and the J gene lost 0 bases, with 10 bases spanning the gap.

This clonotype was detected ten times or more. The chain links TRBV5-1 to TRBJ2-7; 8 positions match TRBD1. The length of the CDR3 is 15 residues. Germline assignment: CDR1 SGHRS and CDR2 YFSETQ. V trimming: 4 bases; J trimming: 4 bases; junction bases outside the gene matches: 10. The CDR3 DNA reads TGCGCCAGCAGCCAAGCGACAGGGGTCGAGTACGAGCAGTACTTC. It translates to CASSQATGVEYEQYF. Full variable domain (remainder filled in from reference TRBV5-1 and TRBJ2-7): KAGVTQTPRYLIKTRGQQVTLSCSPISGHRSVSWYQQTPGQGLQFLFEYFSETQRNKGNFPGRFSGRQFSNSRSEMNVSTLELGDSALYLCASSQATGVEYEQYFGPGTRLTVT.

The chain carries TRBV19 and TRBJ2-3; possible D gene TRBD1, 6 bases. Germline CDR1 reads LNHDA; CDR2 reads SQIVND (reference sequence). This CDR3 has 14 residues. Between the trimmed V and J ends, which lost 5 bases and 3 bases, there was a span of 12 bases. CDR3 in amino acids: CASSPQGWTDTQYF. CDR3 sequence (DNA): TGTGCCAGTAGTCCACAGGGATGGACAGATACGCAGTATTTT.